This T cell receptor (beta chain) derives from a study of blood T cell repertoires in COVID-19. Overall study context: The samples span acute and convalescent COVID-19 from the United States, Italy and Spain.

Per the authors' pipeline: Amplified reference gene primers provided the basis for estimating nucleated cell counts. Produced via immunoSEQ multiplex PCR; TCRdb's table is partial and in-frame only. V, J and clone size derive from that table, while D and trimming were established from the DNA sequence. In the table there are some 150,000 clones, approximately 88% of which are singletons. Trimming pared 0 bases from V and 12 bases from J, leaving 8 bases between. The CDR3 length is 11 residues. The germline V gene encodes CDR1 DFQATT and CDR2 SNEGSKA (reference sequence). The chain links TRBV20-1 to TRBJ1-4; tentatively, D is TRBD1 (6 bases). The source of this sequence is a woman between 50 and 59 years old with acute or convalescent COVID-19. The sample comprised peripheral blood. CDR3 in amino acids: CSARDSGELFF. The CDR3 coding sequence is TGCAGTGCTAGAGATTCAGGGGAACTGTTTTTT.